This record covers a single T cell receptor beta chain. The V gene end was trimmed by 0 bases and the J gene end by 3 bases; junction bases not matched to a gene: 7. The germline gives CDR1 SGHDT, CDR2 YYEEEE. This CDR3 has 16 amino acids. This specimen belongs to a study of blood T cell repertoires in COVID-19. Study overall: Sites across the United States, Italy and Spain contributed samples from acute and convalescent COVID-19. T cells, B-cell-depleted T cells, or PBMCs provided the cDNA or gDNA that served as material.

Original handling: For nucleated cells, counts were estimated from reference gene primer amplification. TCRdb's copy holds only in-frame clones and misses some; the assay was immunoSEQ multiplex PCR. D and trimming were read from the DNA, whereas the V and J calls and clone size are those reported in that table. The table shows approximately 210,000 clones, with about four fifths occurring only once. The chain links TRBV5-6 to TRBJ2-3, with 7 bases matching TRBD1. The sequenced sample consisted of peripheral blood. This clonotype was obtained from a woman aged 40 to 50 with acute or convalescent COVID-19. The CDR3 DNA follows: TGTGCCAGCAGCTTGGTCACCGGACAGGTGACAGATACGCAGTATTTT. The encoded protein is CASSLVTGQVTDTQYF.